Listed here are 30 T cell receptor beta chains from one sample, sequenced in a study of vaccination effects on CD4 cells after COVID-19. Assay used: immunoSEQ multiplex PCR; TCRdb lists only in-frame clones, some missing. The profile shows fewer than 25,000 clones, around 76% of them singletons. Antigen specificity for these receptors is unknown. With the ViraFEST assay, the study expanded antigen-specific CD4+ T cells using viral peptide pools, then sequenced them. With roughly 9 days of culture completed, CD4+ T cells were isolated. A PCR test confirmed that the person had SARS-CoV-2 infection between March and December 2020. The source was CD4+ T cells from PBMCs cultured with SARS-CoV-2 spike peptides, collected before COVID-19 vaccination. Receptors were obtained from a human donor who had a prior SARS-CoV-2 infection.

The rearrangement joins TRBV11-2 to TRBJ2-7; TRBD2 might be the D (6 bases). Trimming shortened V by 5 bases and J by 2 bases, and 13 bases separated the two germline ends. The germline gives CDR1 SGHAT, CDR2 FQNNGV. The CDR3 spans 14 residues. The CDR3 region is CASSPRQRAYEQYF. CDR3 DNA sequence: TGTGCCAGCAGCCCCCGTCAGCGGGCCTACGAGCAGTACTTC.

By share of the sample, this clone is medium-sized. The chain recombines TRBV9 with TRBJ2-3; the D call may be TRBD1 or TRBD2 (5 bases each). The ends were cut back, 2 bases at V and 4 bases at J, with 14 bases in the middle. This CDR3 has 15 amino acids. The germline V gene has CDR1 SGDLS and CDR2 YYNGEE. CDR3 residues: CASSVRDLRADTQYF. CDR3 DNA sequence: TGTGCCAGCAGCGTCCGGGACCTCCGGGCAGATACGCAGTATTTT.

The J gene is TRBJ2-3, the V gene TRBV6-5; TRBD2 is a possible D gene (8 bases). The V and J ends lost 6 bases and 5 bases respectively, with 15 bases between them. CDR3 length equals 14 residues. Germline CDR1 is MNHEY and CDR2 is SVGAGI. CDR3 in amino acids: CASRTGTSGDTQYF. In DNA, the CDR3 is TGTGCCAGCAGGACAGGGACTAGTGGAGATACGCAGTATTTT.

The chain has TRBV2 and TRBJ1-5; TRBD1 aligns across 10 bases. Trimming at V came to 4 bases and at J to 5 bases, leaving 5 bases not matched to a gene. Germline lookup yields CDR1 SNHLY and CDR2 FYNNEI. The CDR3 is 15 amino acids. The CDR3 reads CASSGDRGADQPQHF. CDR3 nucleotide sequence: TGTGCCAGCAGTGGGGACAGGGGTGCAGATCAGCCCCAGCATTTT.

CDR3 coding DNA: TGTGCCAGCAGCCAATCCGTTACAGGATACTCTGGAAACACCATATATTTT. Amino acid sequence: CASSQSVTGYSGNTIYF. V is TRBV3-1 (or the pseudogene TRBV3-2) and J is TRBJ1-3; maybe TRBD1 (5 bases). This CDR3 region has 17 residues. Per germline, CDR1 LGHDT and CDR2 YNNKEL (reference sequence). V lost 2 bases and J lost 0, with 14 bases in between.

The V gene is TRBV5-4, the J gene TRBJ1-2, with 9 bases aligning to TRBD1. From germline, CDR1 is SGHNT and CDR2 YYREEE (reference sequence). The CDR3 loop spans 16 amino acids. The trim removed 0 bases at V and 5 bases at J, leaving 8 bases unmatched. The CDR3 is CASSLGIDRGGYGYTF. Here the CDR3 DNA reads TGTGCCAGCAGCTTGGGGATAGACAGGGGGGGTTATGGCTACACCTTC.

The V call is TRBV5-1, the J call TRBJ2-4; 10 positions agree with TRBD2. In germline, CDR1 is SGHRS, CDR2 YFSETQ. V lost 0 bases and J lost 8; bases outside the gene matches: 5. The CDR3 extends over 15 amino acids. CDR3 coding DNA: TGCGCCAGCAGCTTGGAAATAGCGGGAGGTGACATTCAGTACTTC. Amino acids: CASSLEIAGGDIQYF.

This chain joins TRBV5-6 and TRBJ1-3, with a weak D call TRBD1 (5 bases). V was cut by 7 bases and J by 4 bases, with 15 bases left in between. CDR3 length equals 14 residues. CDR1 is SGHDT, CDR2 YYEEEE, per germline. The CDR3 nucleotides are TGTGCCAGCGGGACCGGGAGGCGCGGAAACACCATATATTTT. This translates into CASGTGRRGNTIYF.

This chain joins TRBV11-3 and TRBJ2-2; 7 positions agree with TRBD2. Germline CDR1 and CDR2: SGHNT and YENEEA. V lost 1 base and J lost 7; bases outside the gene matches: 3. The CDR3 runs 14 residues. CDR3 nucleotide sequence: TGTGCCAGCAGCTTAGCAGCGGGAATCGGGGAGCTGTTTTTT. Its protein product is CASSLAAGIGELFF.

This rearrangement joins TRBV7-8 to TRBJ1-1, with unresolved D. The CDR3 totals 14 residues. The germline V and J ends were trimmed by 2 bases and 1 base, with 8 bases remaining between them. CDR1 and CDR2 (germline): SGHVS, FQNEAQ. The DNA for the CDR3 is TGTGCCAGCAGCTTATACGCAGAGAACACTGAAGCTTTCTTT. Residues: CASSLYAENTEAFF. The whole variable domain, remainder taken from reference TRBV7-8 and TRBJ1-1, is GAGVSQSPRYKVAKRGQDVALRCDPISGHVSLFWYQQALGQGPEFLTYFQNEAQLDKSGLPSDRFFAERPEGSVSTLKIQRTQQEDSAVYLCASSLYAENTEAFFGQGTRLTVV.

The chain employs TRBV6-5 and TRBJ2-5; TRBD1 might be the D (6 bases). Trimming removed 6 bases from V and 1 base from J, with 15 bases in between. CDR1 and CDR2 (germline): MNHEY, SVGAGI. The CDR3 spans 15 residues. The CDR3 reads CASSLLQGGQETQYF. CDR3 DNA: TGTGCCAGCAGCCTCCTGCAAGGGGGCCAAGAGACCCAGTACTTC.

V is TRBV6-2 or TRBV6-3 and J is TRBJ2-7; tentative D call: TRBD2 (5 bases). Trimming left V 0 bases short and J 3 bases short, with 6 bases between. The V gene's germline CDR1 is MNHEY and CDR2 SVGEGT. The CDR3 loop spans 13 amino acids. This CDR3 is CASSYSRDYEQYF. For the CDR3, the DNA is TGTGCCAGCAGTTACTCGAGGGACTACGAGCAGTACTTC.

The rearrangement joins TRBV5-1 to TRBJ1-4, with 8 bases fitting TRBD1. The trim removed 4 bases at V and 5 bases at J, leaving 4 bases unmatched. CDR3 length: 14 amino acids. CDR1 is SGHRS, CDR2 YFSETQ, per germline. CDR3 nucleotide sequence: TGCGCCAGCAGCGACCGGACAGGGAATGAAAAACTGTTTTTT. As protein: CASSDRTGNEKLFF.

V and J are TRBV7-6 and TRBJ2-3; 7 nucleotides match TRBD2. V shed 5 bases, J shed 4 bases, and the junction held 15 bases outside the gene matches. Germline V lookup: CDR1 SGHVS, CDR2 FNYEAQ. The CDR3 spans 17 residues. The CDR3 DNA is TGTGCCAGCAGCACCAACCCGCGGGAGAGGCTTTCAGATACGCAGTATTTT. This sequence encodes CASSTNPRERLSDTQYF.

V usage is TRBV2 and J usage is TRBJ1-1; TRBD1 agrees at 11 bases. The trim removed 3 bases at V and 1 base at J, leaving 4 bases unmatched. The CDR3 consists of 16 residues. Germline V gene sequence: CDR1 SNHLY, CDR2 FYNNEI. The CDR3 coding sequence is TGTGCCAGCAGTGATAGGACAGGGGGCGCGAACACTGAAGCTTTCTTT. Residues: CASSDRTGGANTEAFF.

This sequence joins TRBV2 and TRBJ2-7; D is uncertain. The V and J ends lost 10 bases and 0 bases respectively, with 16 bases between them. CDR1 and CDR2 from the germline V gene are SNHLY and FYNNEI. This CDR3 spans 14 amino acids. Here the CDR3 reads CATSRSILSYEQYF. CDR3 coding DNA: TGTGCCACCAGCCGGTCCATTCTCTCCTACGAGCAGTACTTC.

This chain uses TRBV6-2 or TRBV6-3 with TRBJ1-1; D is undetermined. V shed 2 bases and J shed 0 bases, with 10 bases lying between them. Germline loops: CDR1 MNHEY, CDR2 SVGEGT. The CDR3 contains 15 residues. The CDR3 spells CASSYRGLLNTEAFF. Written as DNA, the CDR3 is TGTGCCAGCAGTTACCGCGGGCTACTGAACACTGAAGCTTTCTTT.

CDR3 residues: CASSILPPGTEAFF. The CDR3 region has the DNA TGTGCCAGTAGTATTCTCCCACCGGGCACTGAAGCTTTCTTT. The V gene is TRBV19, the J gene TRBJ1-1; D is uncertain. This CDR3 has 14 residues. Germline lookup yields CDR1 LNHDA and CDR2 SQIVND (reference sequence). Trimming cost V 3 bases and J 4 bases, with 12 bases left between them.

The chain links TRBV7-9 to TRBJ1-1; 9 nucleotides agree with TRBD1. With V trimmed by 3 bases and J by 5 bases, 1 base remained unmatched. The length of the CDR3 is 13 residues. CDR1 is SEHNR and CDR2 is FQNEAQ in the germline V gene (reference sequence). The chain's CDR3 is CASSFGQGTEAFF. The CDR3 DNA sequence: TGTGCCAGCAGCTTCGGACAGGGGACTGAAGCTTTCTTT.

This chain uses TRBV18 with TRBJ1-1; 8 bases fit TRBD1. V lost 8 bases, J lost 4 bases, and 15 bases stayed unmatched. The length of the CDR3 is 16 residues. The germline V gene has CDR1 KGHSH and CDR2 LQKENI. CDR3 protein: CASAASSRGLSTEAFF. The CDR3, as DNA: TGTGCCAGCGCGGCGTCATCCAGGGGGCTTAGCACTGAAGCTTTCTTT. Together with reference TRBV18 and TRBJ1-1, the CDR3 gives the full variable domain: NAGVMQNPRHLVRRRGQEARLRCSPMKGHSHVYWYRQLPEEGLKFMVYLQKENIIDESGMPKERFSAEFPKEGPSILRIQQVVRGDSAAYFCASAASSRGLSTEAFFGQGTRLTVV.

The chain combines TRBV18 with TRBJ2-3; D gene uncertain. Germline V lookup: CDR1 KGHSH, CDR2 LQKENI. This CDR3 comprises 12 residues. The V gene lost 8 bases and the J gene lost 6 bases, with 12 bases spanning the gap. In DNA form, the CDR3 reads TGTGCCAGCACCGAACTGCGGGATACGCAGTATTTT. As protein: CASTELRDTQYF.

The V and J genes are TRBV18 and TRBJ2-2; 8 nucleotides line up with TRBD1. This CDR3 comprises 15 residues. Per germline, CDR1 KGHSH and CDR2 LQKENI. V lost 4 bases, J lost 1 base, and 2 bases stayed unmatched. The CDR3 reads CASSQGQGNTGELFF. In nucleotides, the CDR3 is TGTGCCAGCTCACAAGGACAGGGGAACACCGGGGAGCTGTTTTTT.

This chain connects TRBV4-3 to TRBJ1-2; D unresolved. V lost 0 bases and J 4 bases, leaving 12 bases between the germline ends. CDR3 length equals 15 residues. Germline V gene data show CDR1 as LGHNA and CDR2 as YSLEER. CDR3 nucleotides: TGCGCCAGCAGCCAAGATTATCACCAACCCTATGGCTACACCTTC. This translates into CASSQDYHQPYGYTF.

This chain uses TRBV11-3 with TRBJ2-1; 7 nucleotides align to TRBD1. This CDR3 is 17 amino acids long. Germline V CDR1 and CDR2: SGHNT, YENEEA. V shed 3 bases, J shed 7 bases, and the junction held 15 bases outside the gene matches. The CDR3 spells CASSFLWGTDTGNEQFF. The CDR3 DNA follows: TGTGCCAGCAGCTTCCTATGGGGGACAGATACAGGTAATGAGCAGTTCTTC.

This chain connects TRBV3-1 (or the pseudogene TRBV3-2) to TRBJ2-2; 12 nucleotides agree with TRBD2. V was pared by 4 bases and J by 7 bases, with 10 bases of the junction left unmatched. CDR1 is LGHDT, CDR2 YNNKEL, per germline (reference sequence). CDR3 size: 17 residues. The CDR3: CASSLTSGRIGIGELFF. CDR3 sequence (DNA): TGTGCCAGCAGCCTAACTAGCGGGAGGATCGGGATCGGGGAGCTGTTTTTT.

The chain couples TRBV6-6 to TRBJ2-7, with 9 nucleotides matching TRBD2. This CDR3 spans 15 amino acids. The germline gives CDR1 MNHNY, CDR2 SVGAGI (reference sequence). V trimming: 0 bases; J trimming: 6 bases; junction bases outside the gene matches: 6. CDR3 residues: CASSYSASGIGEQYF. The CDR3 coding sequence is TGTGCCAGCAGTTACTCTGCTAGCGGGATCGGCGAGCAGTACTTC.

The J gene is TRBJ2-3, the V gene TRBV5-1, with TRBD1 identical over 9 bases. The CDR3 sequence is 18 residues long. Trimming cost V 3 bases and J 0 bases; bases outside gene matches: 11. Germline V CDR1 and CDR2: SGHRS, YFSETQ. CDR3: CASSYGQGTYSSTDTQYF. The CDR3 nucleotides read TGCGCCAGCAGCTACGGACAGGGGACCTATTCTAGCACAGATACGCAGTATTTT.

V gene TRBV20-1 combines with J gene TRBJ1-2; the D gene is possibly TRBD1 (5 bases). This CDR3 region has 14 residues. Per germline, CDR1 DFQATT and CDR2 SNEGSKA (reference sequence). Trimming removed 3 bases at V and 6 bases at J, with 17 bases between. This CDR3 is CSASAPGLGDGYTF. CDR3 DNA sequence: TGCAGTGCTAGTGCGCCAGGCCTGGGGGATGGCTACACCTTC.

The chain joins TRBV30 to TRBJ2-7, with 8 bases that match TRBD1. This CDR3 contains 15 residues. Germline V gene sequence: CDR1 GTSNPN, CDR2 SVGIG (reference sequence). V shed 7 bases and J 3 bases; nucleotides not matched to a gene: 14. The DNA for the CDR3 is TGTGCCTACCAACCTCGGGACAGGTATATCTACGAGCAGTACTTC. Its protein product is CAYQPRDRYIYEQYF. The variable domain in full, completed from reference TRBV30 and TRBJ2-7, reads SQTIHQWPATLVQPVGSPLSLECTVEGTSNPNLYWYRQAAGRGLQLLFYSVGIGQISSEVPQNLSASRPQDRQFILSSKKLLLSDSGFYLCAYQPRDRYIYEQYFGPGTRLTVT.

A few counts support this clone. The DNA for the CDR3 is TGTGCCAGCTCACCACGCCCAGGGGAGACTGAAGCTTTCTTT. The encoded protein is CASSPRPGETEAFF. This chain connects TRBV18 to TRBJ1-1, with D perhaps TRBD1 (6 bases). V was pared by 1 base and J by 5 bases, with 11 bases between. The V gene's germline CDR1 is KGHSH and CDR2 LQKENI. The CDR3 runs to 14 residues.